This T cell receptor beta chain was sequenced for a study of blood T cell repertoires in COVID-19. Whole-study context: Donors in the United States, Italy and Spain gave samples during acute or convalescent COVID-19. PBMCs, B-cell-depleted T cells, or T cells provided the cDNA or gDNA that made up the material.

This clone has at least ten counts. Study processing details: It was from reference gene primer amplification that nucleated cell counts were estimated. Sequenced by immunoSEQ multiplex PCR; TCRdb stores in-frame clones only, minus some. Clonal size and the V and J genes are those of that table, whereas D and trimming came from the DNA. The table records roughly 140,000 clones, 80% to 90% of them present only once. Germline CDR1 GTSNPN, CDR2 SVGIG (reference sequence). This CDR3 has 15 residues. V shed 0 bases, J shed 6 bases, and the junction held 3 bases outside the gene matches. This TCR came from a human donor in a cohort sampled during active COVID-19. Sequenced material: peripheral blood. V and J are TRBV30 and TRBJ1-6; 9 bases are shared with TRBD1. CDR3: CAWSVSGQGNSPLHF. For the CDR3, the DNA is TGTGCCTGGAGTGTATCGGGACAGGGTAATTCACCCCTCCACTTT.